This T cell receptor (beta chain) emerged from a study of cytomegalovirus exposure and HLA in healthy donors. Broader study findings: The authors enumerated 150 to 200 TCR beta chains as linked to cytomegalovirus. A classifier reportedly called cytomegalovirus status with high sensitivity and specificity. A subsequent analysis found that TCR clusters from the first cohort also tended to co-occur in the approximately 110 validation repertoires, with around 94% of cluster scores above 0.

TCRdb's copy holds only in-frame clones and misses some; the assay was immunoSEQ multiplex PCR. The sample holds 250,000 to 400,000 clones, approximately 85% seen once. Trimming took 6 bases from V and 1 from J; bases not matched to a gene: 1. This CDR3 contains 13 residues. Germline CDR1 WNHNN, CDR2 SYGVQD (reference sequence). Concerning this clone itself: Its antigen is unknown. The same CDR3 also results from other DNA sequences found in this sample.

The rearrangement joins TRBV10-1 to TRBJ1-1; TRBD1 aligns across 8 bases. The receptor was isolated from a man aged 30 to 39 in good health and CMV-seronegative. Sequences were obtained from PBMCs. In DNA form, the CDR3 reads TGCGCCAGCAGCGACAGGGGGAACACTGAAGCTTTCTTT. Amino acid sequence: CASSDRGNTEAFF.